Included here is one TCR beta chain sequence, with context. These data belong to a study of blood T cell repertoires in COVID-19. At the level of the study: Specimens from acute and convalescent COVID-19 originated in the United States, Italy and Spain. Sources were T cells, B-cell-depleted T cells, or PBMCs; the material itself was cDNA or gDNA.

CDR1 and CDR2 (germline): SEHNR, FQNEAQ (reference sequence). This CDR3 region has 16 residues. Trimming took 5 bases from V and 6 from J, leaving 23 bases between them. Exposed study participants had met a COVID-19 case within 2 weeks before entry. The data were produced by immunoSEQ multiplex PCR, yet TCRdb's version contains in-frame clones alone and is incomplete. The sample includes nearly 300,000 clones, approximately 89% of them seen just once. The gene calls are TRBV7-9 and TRBJ2-7; D perhaps matches TRBD2 (6 bases). The sequence was collected from a woman aged 45-60 years who had been exposed to COVID-19. Sequencing used PBMCs or T cells enriched from blood (not recorded which). This CDR3 is CASSPPMGLEYREQYF. The CDR3 nucleotides read TGTGCCAGCAGCCCCCCGATGGGACTCGAGTATCGCGAGCAGTACTTC.